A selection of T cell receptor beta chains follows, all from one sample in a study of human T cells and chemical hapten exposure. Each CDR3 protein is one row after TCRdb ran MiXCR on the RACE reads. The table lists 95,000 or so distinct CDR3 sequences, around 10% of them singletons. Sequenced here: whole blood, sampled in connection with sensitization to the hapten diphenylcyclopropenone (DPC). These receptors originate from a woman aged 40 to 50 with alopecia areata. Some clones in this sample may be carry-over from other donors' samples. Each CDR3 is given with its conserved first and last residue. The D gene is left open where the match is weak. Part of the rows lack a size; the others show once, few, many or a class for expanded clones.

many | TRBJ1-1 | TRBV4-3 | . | CASSQRQNTEAFF | TGCGCCAGCAGCCAGCGACAGAACACTGAAGCTTTCTTT
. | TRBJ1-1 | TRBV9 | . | CASSVASGAEAFF | TGTGCCAGCAGCGTAGCCAGTGGTGCTGAAGCTTTCTTT
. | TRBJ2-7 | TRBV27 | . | CASSLFGTSYEQYF | TGTGCCAGCAGTTTATTCGGGACCTCCTATGAGCAGTACTTC
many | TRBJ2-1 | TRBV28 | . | CASSSAGAVTNEQFF | TGTGCCAGCAGCTCTGCTGGGGCCGTAACCAATGAGCAGTTCTTC
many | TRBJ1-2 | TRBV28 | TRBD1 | CASSASLRQGNTF | TGTGCCAGCAGTGCCAGCCTCCGACAGGGGAATACCTTC
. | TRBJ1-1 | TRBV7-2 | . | CASSSLQRLEAFF | TGTGCCAGCAGCTCTTTACAGAGACTTGAAGCTTTCTTT
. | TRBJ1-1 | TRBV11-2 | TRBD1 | CASRPWTGTGNAEAFF | TGTGCCAGCAGGCCATGGACAGGGACAGGGAACGCTGAAGCTTTCTTT
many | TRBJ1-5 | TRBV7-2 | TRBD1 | CASSAGTGGGNQPQHF | TGTGCCAGCAGCGCCGGGACAGGGGGCGGCAATCAGCCCCAGCATTTT
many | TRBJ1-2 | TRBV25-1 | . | CASSAPPGRDGGYTF | TGTGCCAGCAGTGCCCCACCGGGCAGGGACGGTGGCTACACCTTC
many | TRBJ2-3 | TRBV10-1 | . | CASSETIGADTQYF | TGCGCCAGCAGTGAGACCATAGGGGCAGATACGCAGTATTTT
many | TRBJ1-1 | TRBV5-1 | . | CASSLMDGAEAFF | TGCGCCAGCAGCTTGATGGACGGGGCTGAAGCTTTCTTT
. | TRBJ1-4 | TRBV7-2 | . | CASTMGGHNEKLFF | TGTGCCAGCACTATGGGGGGTCATAATGAAAAACTGTTTTTT
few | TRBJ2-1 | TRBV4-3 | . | CASSQDGLYNEQFF | TGCGCCAGCAGCCAAGACGGACTCTACAATGAGCAGTTCTTC
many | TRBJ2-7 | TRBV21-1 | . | CAQQRRWGYEQYF | TGTGCCCAGCAGCGAAGGTGGGGTTACGAGCAGTACTTC
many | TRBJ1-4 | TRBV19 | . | CASSIKRPATNEKLFF | TGTGCCAGTAGTATAAAAAGGCCGGCAACTAATGAAAAACTGTTTTTT
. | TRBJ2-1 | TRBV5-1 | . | CASSFSDEEQFF | TGCGCCAGCAGCTTTAGCGATGAAGAGCAGTTCTTC
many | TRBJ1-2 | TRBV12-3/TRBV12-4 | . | CASSPGGPAGYGYTF | TGTGCCAGCAGCCCGGGCGGACCCGCGGGCTATGGCTACACCTTC
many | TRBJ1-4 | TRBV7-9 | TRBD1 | CASRMTGTNEKLFF | TGTGCCAGCCGAATGACAGGGACTAATGAAAAACTGTTTTTT
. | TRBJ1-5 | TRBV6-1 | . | CASSELGVGQPQHF | TGTGCCAGCAGTGAACTTGGGGTCGGCCAGCCCCAGCATTTT
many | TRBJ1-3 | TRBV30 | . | CAWSVSGGSGNTIYF | TGTGCCTGGAGTGTATCGGGGGGCTCTGGAAACACCATATATTTT
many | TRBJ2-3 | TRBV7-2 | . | CASSLEGGRVGDTQYF | TGTGCCAGCAGCTTAGAGGGAGGACGGGTTGGAGATACGCAGTATTTT
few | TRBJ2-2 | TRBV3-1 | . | CASSPLSAPGELFF | TGTGCCAGCAGCCCCCTTTCAGCCCCCGGGGAGCTGTTTTTT
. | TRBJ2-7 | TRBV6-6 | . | CASSSDLSTVALGEQYF | TGTGCCAGCAGTTCAGATTTATCCACAGTGGCCCTGGGAGAGCAGTACTTC
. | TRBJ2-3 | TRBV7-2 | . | CVSSLASASDTDTQYF | TGTGTCAGCAGCTTAGCGTCGGCTAGCGACACAGATACGCAGTATTTT
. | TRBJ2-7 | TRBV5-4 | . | CASSLGGGPYEQYF | TGTGCCAGCAGCTTGGGGGGGGGGCCCTACGAGCAGTACTTC
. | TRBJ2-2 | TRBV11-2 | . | CASSLRPGNTGELFF | TGTGCCAGCAGCTTAAGGCCGGGGAACACCGGGGAGCTGTTTTTT
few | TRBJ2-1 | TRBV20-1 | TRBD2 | CSASPAGVRSSYNEQFF | TGCAGTGCTAGTCCAGCGGGAGTGCGAAGCTCCTACAATGAGCAGTTCTTC
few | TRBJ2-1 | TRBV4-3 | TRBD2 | CASSQTFFPYSGSGNEQFF | TGCGCCAGCAGCCAGACATTTTTTCCTTATAGCGGGAGTGGTAATGAGCAGTTCTTC
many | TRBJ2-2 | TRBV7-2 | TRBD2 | CASSGGLATSPGELFF | TGTGCCAGCAGCGGGGGACTAGCCACAAGCCCCGGGGAGCTGTTTTTT
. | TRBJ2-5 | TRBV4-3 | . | CASSQDLSPQVAQYF | TGCGCCAGCAGCCAAGATCTAAGTCCCCAAGTGGCCCAGTACTTC
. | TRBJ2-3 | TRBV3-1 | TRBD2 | CASSRGLAGHSTDTQYF | TGTGCCAGCAGCCGAGGACTAGCGGGGCATTCCACAGATACGCAGTATTTT
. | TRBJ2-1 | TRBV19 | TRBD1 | CASTGALDRAYNEQFF | TGTGCCAGTACGGGCGCTTTGGACAGGGCCTACAATGAGCAGTTCTTC
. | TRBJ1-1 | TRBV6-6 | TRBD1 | CASSSRNRGTEAFF | TGTGCCAGCAGTTCCAGAAACAGGGGGACTGAAGCTTTCTTT
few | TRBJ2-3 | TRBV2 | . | CASNLGTGTNTDTQYF | TGTGCCAGCAATCTCGGAACAGGGACGAACACAGATACGCAGTATTTT
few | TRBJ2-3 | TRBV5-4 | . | CASSPDWATDTQYF | TGTGCCAGCAGCCCCGACTGGGCCACAGATACGCAGTATTTT
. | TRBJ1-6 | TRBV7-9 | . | CASSREVGELKDRNSPLHF | TGTGCCAGCAGCCGAGAGGTCGGGGAGCTCAAAGACCGGAATTCACCCCTCCACTTT
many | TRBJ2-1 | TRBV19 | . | CASSRYRESYNEQFF | TGTGCCAGTAGTAGATACAGGGAGTCCTACAATGAGCAGTTCTTC
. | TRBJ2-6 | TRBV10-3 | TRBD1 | CAIGTQGATSGANVLTF | TGTGCCATCGGTACCCAGGGGGCGACCTCTGGGGCCAACGTCCTGACTTTC
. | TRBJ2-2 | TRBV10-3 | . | CAIGATGELFF | TGTGCCATCGGGGCGACCGGGGAGCTGTTTTTT
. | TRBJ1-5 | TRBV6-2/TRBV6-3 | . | CASSYVVGHLRGNQPQHF | TGTGCCAGCAGTTACGTAGTGGGACACCTACGGGGGAATCAGCCCCAGCATTTT
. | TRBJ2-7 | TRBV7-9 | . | CASNPGGNEQYF | TGTGCCAGCAACCCAGGAGGGAACGAGCAGTACTTC
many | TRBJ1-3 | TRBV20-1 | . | CSARGGSSGNTIYF | TGCAGTGCTAGAGGGGGGAGCTCTGGAAACACCATATATTTT
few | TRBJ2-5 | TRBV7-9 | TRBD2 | CASSPQASGPGTQYF | TGTGCCAGCAGCCCCCAGGCTAGCGGACCGGGGACCCAGTACTTC
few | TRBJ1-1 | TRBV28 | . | CASRTGRFEAFF | TGTGCCAGCAGAACAGGACGGTTCGAAGCTTTCTTT
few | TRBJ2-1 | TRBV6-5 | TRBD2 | CASSYSRSGLAQREQFF | TGTGCCAGCAGTTACTCTCGTTCGGGACTAGCCCAAAGAGAGCAGTTCTTC
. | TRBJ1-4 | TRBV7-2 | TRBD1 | CASSLVRGRDEKLFF | TGTGCCAGCAGCTTAGTCAGGGGGCGGGATGAAAAACTGTTTTTT
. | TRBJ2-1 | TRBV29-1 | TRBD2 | CSVGVAGGPNEQFF | TGCAGCGTTGGAGTAGCGGGAGGACCCAATGAGCAGTTCTTC
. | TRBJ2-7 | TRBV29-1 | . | CSVEGMGLRTYEQYF | TGCAGCGTTGAAGGGATGGGACTCAGGACCTACGAGCAGTACTTC
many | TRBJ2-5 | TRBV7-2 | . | CASTTRDPETQYF | TGTGCCAGCACCACCCGGGACCCAGAGACCCAGTACTTC